The 15 T cell receptor beta chains reported below all come from one sample, sequenced in a study of blood T cell repertoires in COVID-19. The assay was immunoSEQ multiplex PCR, and TCRdb's table has in-frame clones only and misses some. The sample records some 160,000 clones, approximately 79% being singletons. Sequences were obtained from peripheral blood. All receptors derive from a man between 50 and 59 years old with active or convalescent COVID-19.

This chain connects TRBV9 to TRBJ1-1; D is possibly TRBD1 (6 bases). CDR3 length: 14 amino acids. Germline-derived CDR1 and CDR2 are SGDLS and YYNGEE. The V gene lost 2 bases and the J gene lost 3 bases, with 11 bases spanning the gap. The CDR3 nucleotides read TGTGCCAGCAGCGTCTGGGACACTCACACTGAAGCTTTCTTT. This codes for CASSVWDTHTEAFF.

This rearrangement joins TRBV30 to TRBJ2-2, with a weak D call TRBD2 (5 bases). V lost 4 bases and J 3 bases, leaving 12 bases between the germline ends. The CDR3 has 14 amino acids. Germline CDR1 and CDR2: GTSNPN and SVGIG (reference sequence). CDR3 in amino acids: CAWMRQEDTGELFF. For the CDR3, the DNA is TGTGCCTGGATGCGGCAGGAGGACACCGGGGAGCTGTTTTTT.

This clone has only one observation. The DNA for the CDR3 is TGTGCCTGGAGTGAGCTTACTGAAGCTTTCTTT. Its translation is CAWSELTEAFF. This chain links TRBV30 with TRBJ1-1, with no clear D. The CDR3 has 11 amino acids. V gave up 1 base and J gave up 5 bases, with 5 bases separating them. The germline V gene encodes CDR1 GTSNPN and CDR2 SVGIG (reference sequence).

This clone showed up just a few times. The CDR3 DNA reads as TGCAGTGCTCGTGGGACCCGGGGGGCTTTCTTT. Translating gives CSARGTRGAFF. The chain combines TRBV20-1 with TRBJ1-1; possible D gene TRBD1, 5 bases. The germline V and J ends were trimmed by 5 bases and 11 bases, with 15 bases remaining between them. The germline V gene has CDR1 DFQATT and CDR2 SNEGSKA (reference sequence). The CDR3 contains 11 residues.

The rearrangement joins TRBV7-6 to TRBJ1-6; possibly TRBD1 for D (6 bases). Deletions cut 8 bases from V and 6 bases from J, with 14 bases between. In germline, CDR1 is SGHVS, CDR2 FNYEAQ. The CDR3 contains 14 residues. Written as DNA, the CDR3 is TGTGCCAGCGGCCCCCGGGGGGCTAATTCACCCCTCCACTTT. Translating it yields CASGPRGANSPLHF. The full variable domain, in which reference TRBV7-6 and TRBJ1-6 provide the parts outside the CDR3, is GAGVSQSPRYKVTKRGQDVALRCDPISGHVSLYWYRQALGQGPEFLTYFNYEAQQDKSGLPNDRFSAERPEGSISTLTIQRTEQRDSAMYRCASGPRGANSPLHFGNGTRLTVT.

In this sample, this clone turned up once. The chain is built from TRBV3-1 (or the pseudogene TRBV3-2) and TRBJ2-7; D remains unclear. Germline CDR1 LGHDT, CDR2 YNNKEL (reference sequence). The V end was cut by 4 bases, the J end by 2 bases, with 12 bases between. This CDR3 region has 14 residues. The DNA of the CDR3 is TGTGCCAGCAGCCGAAATCGAGGAGCCTACGAGCAGTACTTC. Amino acids: CASSRNRGAYEQYF.

The chain combines TRBV9 with TRBJ2-7; a weak D match, TRBD2 (6 bases). CDR1 SGDLS and CDR2 YYNGEE come from the germline V gene. This CDR3 region has 14 residues. The V and J ends lost 7 bases and 2 bases respectively, with 16 bases between them. CDR3 in amino acids: CASEPGPGAYEQYF. The CDR3 DNA reads TGTGCCAGCGAACCTGGACCGGGAGCCTACGAGCAGTACTTC.

The sample holds a few counts of this clone. This chain uses TRBV7-9 with TRBJ1-1; the match to TRBD1 covers 7 bases. The CDR3 runs 14 residues. Germline assignment: CDR1 SEHNR and CDR2 FQNEAQ (reference sequence). Unmatched junction bases numbered 9, after V lost 6 bases and J lost 5 bases. The CDR3 DNA reads TGTGCCAGCAGTTACAGGGGCTCGGGTACTGAAGCTTTCTTT. This gives the protein CASSYRGSGTEAFF.

The chain employs TRBV19 and TRBJ2-7; the D is unclear. CDR3 size: 14 residues. V dropped 5 bases and J dropped 1 base, with 12 bases sitting between them. Germline V gives CDR1 LNHDA, CDR2 SQIVND (reference sequence). CDR3 coding DNA: TGTGCCAGTAGTCCCTCTGAGTCGTCCTACGAGCAGTACTTC. Amino acids: CASSPSESSYEQYF.

The chain links TRBV30 to TRBJ1-1, with D unresolved. The germline CDR1 and CDR2 sequences are GTSNPN and SVGIG (reference sequence). V lost 2 bases, J lost 7 bases, and 14 bases lay in between. The CDR3 covers 13 residues. Written as DNA, the CDR3 is TGTGCCTGGAGTAAATTCACGGGTGGTGAAGCTTTCTTT. As protein: CAWSKFTGGEAFF.

The rearrangement links TRBV27 to TRBJ2-5; TRBD2 agrees at 7 bases. V lost 10 bases, J lost 4 bases, and 24 bases stayed unmatched. Germline CDR1 and CDR2: MNHEY and SMNVEV (reference sequence). The CDR3 length is 18 residues. CDR3: CATSGGGFGGRNRETQYF. In nucleotides, the CDR3 is TGTGCCACTTCAGGCGGGGGTTTTGGCGGGAGAAATCGAGAGACCCAGTACTTC.

The CDR3 bases are TGTGCCACCAGACCCCAGACGGGAGCCGATGAGCAGTTCTTC. This sequence encodes CATRPQTGADEQFF. V is TRBV6-5 and J is TRBJ2-1; TRBD2 is a possible D gene (6 bases). CDR1 and CDR2 from the germline V gene are MNHEY and SVGAGI. V was trimmed by 10 bases and J by 8 bases, leaving 21 bases between them. The CDR3 has 14 residues.

The chain carries TRBV5-8 and TRBJ2-1; D remains ambiguous. Per germline, CDR1 SGHTS and CDR2 YDEGEE. The CDR3 runs 11 residues. Trimming removed 0 bases from V and 9 bases from J, with 4 bases in between. The CDR3 loop reads CASSLGSEQFF. The CDR3 nucleotides read TGTGCCAGCAGCTTGGGGAGTGAGCAGTTCTTC.

The chain uses TRBV27 and TRBJ1-5, with TRBD1 as a possible D gene (5 bases). The CDR3 spans 14 residues. V lost 3 bases and J 1 base, leaving 7 bases between the germline ends. Looked up from germline, CDR1 is MNHEY and CDR2 is SMNVEV (reference sequence). The CDR3 loop is CASSLGQSNQPQHF. The CDR3 DNA sequence: TGTGCCAGCAGTTTGGGGCAAAGCAATCAGCCCCAGCATTTT.

The chain links TRBV27 to TRBJ2-7; TRBD1 agrees at 9 bases. This CDR3 comprises 15 residues. Trimming removed 3 bases from V and 2 bases from J; junction bases left unmatched: 5. Germline V lookup: CDR1 MNHEY, CDR2 SMNVEV (reference sequence). CDR3: CASSLTGQGTYEQYF. CDR3 bases: TGTGCCAGCAGTTTGACAGGACAGGGGACCTACGAGCAGTACTTC.